The 23 T cell receptor beta chains presented below share a single source sample, sequenced in a study of PD-1 blockade in classical Hodgkin lymphoma. Clones were read by immunoSEQ multiplex PCR, and TCRdb kept only the in-frame ones, dropping some. This sample has some 46,000 clones, with around 81% found just once. All patients experienced relapse after autologous stem cell transplantation, and brentuximab vedotin exposure was variable. The source was peripheral blood mononuclear cells (PBMCs), collected before the second cycle of nivolumab. The source of these receptors is a human donor with classical Hodgkin lymphoma.

Only a few counts were recorded for this clone. The chain joins TRBV2 to TRBJ2-2; D is uncertain. This CDR3 contains 11 residues. Deletions cut 7 bases from V and 6 bases from J, with 6 bases between. Germline CDR1 SNHLY, CDR2 FYNNEI. CDR3 protein: CASTMSGELFF. CDR3 nucleotide sequence: TGTGCCAGCACCATGTCCGGGGAGCTGTTTTTT.

V gene TRBV5-1 combines with J gene TRBJ2-1; TRBD2 matches at 10 bases. The trim removed 1 base at V and 12 bases at J, leaving 19 bases unmatched. CDR3 length equals 18 residues. Germline V gene data show CDR1 as SGHRS and CDR2 as YFSETQ. The CDR3 coding sequence is TGCGCCAGCAGCTTGAACGCGGCTAGCGGGGGAAATACAAAGGTGCAGTTCTTC. It is translated as CASSLNAASGGNTKVQFF.

The rearrangement links TRBV6-5 to TRBJ1-1, with 7 bases matching TRBD1. This CDR3 is 13 amino acids long. Trimming took 8 bases from V and 3 from J; bases not matched to a gene: 6. CDR1 MNHEY and CDR2 SVGAGI come from the germline V gene. The chain's CDR3 is CASARGRDTEAFF. In DNA, the CDR3 is TGTGCCAGCGCGAGGGGGCGCGACACTGAAGCTTTCTTT.

In DNA form, the CDR3 reads TGTGCCAGCAGCTTAAACGGGATGTCTGAAGCTTTCTTT. It specifies CASSLNGMSEAFF. The V gene is TRBV7-3, the J gene TRBJ1-1; unclear D gene. Germline CDR1 and CDR2: SGHTA and FQGTGA. The CDR3 has 13 amino acids. The ends were cut back, 1 base at V and 6 bases at J, with 9 bases in the middle.

V usage is TRBV28 and J usage is TRBJ1-6, with D possibly being TRBD1 (6 bases). V lost 2 bases, J lost 8 bases, and 10 bases lay in between. Germline assignment: CDR1 MDHEN and CDR2 SYDVKM. The CDR3 is 14 amino acids. CDR3 sequence (DNA): TGTGCCAGCAGTTTACCAGGGGTGGATTCACCCCTCCACTTT. Encoded protein: CASSLPGVDSPLHF.

This clone was seen once. The genes are TRBV4-2 and TRBJ2-7, with D uncertain. V lost 1 base, J lost 5 bases, and 9 bases lay in between. The CDR3 is 13 residues long. Germline assignment: CDR1 LGHNA and CDR2 YNFKEQ. In DNA, the CDR3 is TGTGCCAGCAGCCAAGGAAGTCGCGACGAGCAGTACTTC. Translating gives CASSQGSRDEQYF.

The chain joins TRBV7-3 to TRBJ1-2; tentative D call: TRBD1 (6 bases). The ends were cut back, 5 bases at V and 7 bases at J, with 23 bases in the middle. Germline V gene data show CDR1 as SGHTA and CDR2 as FQGTGA. The CDR3 sequence is 16 residues long. The CDR3, as DNA: TGTGCCAGCAGCCTCCGCGGGGGGGCTGGAGAGGGTGGCTACACCTTC. It encodes CASSLRGGAGEGGYTF.

The chain has TRBV28 and TRBJ1-2; D perhaps matches TRBD1 (6 bases). Germline CDR1 is MDHEN and CDR2 is SYDVKM. The CDR3 contains 15 residues. V shed 2 bases and J shed 4 bases, with 14 bases lying between them. The CDR3 nucleotides are TGTGCCAGCAGTTTACAAGGGGGGATAGGCTATGGCTACACCTTC. As protein: CASSLQGGIGYGYTF.

The gene calls are TRBV4-1 and TRBJ2-7; weak D call: TRBD2 (5 bases). V was cut by 2 bases and J by 2 bases, with 16 bases left in between. CDR3 length: 16 amino acids. Per the germline V gene, CDR1 is MGHRA and CDR2 is YSYEKL. Here the CDR3 reads CASSQIPRRPPYEQYF. The CDR3 DNA follows: TGCGCCAGCAGCCAAATTCCCCGGAGGCCCCCCTACGAGCAGTACTTC.

This clone was recorded only once. The chain carries TRBV19 and TRBJ1-2; 8 bases agree with TRBD1. The germline V gene has CDR1 LNHDA and CDR2 SQIVND (reference sequence). The CDR3 extends over 13 amino acids. Germline trimming cut 0 bases from V and 8 bases from J; bases unmatched to any gene: 2. The DNA for the CDR3 is TGTGCCAGTAGTATAGACAGGGGGCGCGGCTACACCTTC. Residues: CASSIDRGRGYTF.

The V call is TRBV30, the J call TRBJ2-1; 8 positions agree with TRBD2. The CDR3 contains 16 residues. Germline loops: CDR1 GTSNPN, CDR2 SVGIG (reference sequence). V lost 8 bases and J lost 0; bases outside the gene matches: 12. CDR3 DNA sequence: TGTGCCGGACGTCCGGGGGGGTCGAGCTCCTACAATGAGCAGTTCTTC. It codes for CAGRPGGSSSYNEQFF.

This clone was seen a handful of times. The genes are TRBV28 and TRBJ1-6; tentatively, D is TRBD1 (5 bases). The V and J ends lost 7 bases and 8 bases respectively, with 18 bases between them. The CDR3 spans 15 residues. Germline V gene lookup returns CDR1 MDHEN and CDR2 SYDVKM. CDR3 nucleotides: TGTGCCAGCACCATATACACCCCGGGGGATTCACCCCTCCACTTT. Amino acid sequence: CASTIYTPGDSPLHF.

The V call is TRBV5-4, the J call TRBJ1-2, with D possibly matching TRBD1 (6 bases). Germline CDR1 and CDR2: SGHNT and YYREEE (reference sequence). The CDR3 contains 14 residues. V gave up 4 bases and J gave up 0 bases, with 10 bases separating them. This CDR3 reads CASSPWTANYGYTF. As DNA, the CDR3 is TGTGCCAGCAGCCCTTGGACAGCTAACTATGGCTACACCTTC.

The genes are TRBV7-2 and TRBJ2-5; TRBD1 matches 7 bases. Per the germline V gene, CDR1 is SGHTA and CDR2 is FQGNSA. This CDR3 contains 16 residues. V trimming: 7 bases; J trimming: 1 base; junction bases outside the gene matches: 12. The CDR3 DNA reads as TGTGCCAGCACCCCTCCTCATCGACAGGGCCAAGAGACCCAGTACTTC. This gives the protein CASTPPHRQGQETQYF.

The V and J genes are TRBV19 and TRBJ1-1; D ambiguous. V was trimmed by 1 base and J by 3 bases, leaving 9 bases between them. This CDR3 is 14 amino acids long. Germline V gene sequence: CDR1 LNHDA, CDR2 SQIVND (reference sequence). CDR3 sequence (DNA): TGTGCCAGTAGTATAGCCCGTGGGGACACTGAAGCTTTCTTT. This codes for CASSIARGDTEAFF.

V is TRBV5-1 and J is TRBJ1-2; TRBD1 might be the D (6 bases). This CDR3 comprises 13 residues. CDR1 and CDR2 from the germline V gene are SGHRS and YFSETQ. Trimming shortened V by 7 bases and J by 3 bases, and 13 bases separated the two germline ends. Here the CDR3 reads CASGGGGDYGYTF. The CDR3 DNA reads TGCGCCAGCGGCGGGGGGGGCGACTATGGCTACACCTTC.

This CDR3 reads CASSLARRELFF. In DNA form, the CDR3 reads TGTGCCAGCAGCCTAGCCAGGAGGGAGCTGTTTTTT. The chain is built from TRBV4-2 and TRBJ2-2; D gene ambiguous. Trimming pared 4 bases from V and 9 bases from J, leaving 9 bases between. The germline V gene has CDR1 LGHNA and CDR2 YNFKEQ. The CDR3 contains 12 residues.

The V and J genes are TRBV13 and TRBJ2-7; D call uncertain. Germline V gene sequence: CDR1 PRHDT, CDR2 FYEKMQ (reference sequence). The CDR3 consists of 12 residues. Trimming took 2 bases from V and 0 from J, leaving 2 bases between them. CDR3 amino acids: CASSLSSYEQYF. In nucleotides, the CDR3 is TGTGCCAGCAGCTTAAGCTCCTACGAGCAGTACTTC.

V gene TRBV27 combines with J gene TRBJ2-1; D gene uncertain. V was shortened by 2 bases and J by 6 bases, with 11 bases between the two germline ends. This CDR3 spans 14 amino acids. CDR1 is MNHEY, CDR2 SMNVEV, per germline (reference sequence). The CDR3 DNA is TGTGCCAGCAGTTTACTCGGTTGGAGCAATGAGCAGTTCTTC. Residues: CASSLLGWSNEQFF.

The V call is TRBV29-1, the J call TRBJ2-7; D call uncertain. The CDR3 is 12 amino acids. The V end was cut by 6 bases, the J end by 3 bases, with 12 bases between. Germline V gives CDR1 SQVTM, CDR2 ANQGSEA. As DNA, the CDR3 is TGCAGCGTAGGCGACCTCCGCTACGAGCAGTACTTC. Amino acid sequence: CSVGDLRYEQYF.

The chain joins TRBV19 to TRBJ1-1; D unclear. Germline CDR1 LNHDA, CDR2 SQIVND (reference sequence). Trimming left V 6 bases short and J 6 bases short, with 17 bases between. This CDR3 has 14 residues. CDR3 sequence: CASSNPQLRPEAFF. In nucleotides, the CDR3 is TGTGCCAGTAGCAATCCTCAGCTCCGACCTGAAGCTTTCTTT. The full variable domain, completed using reference TRBV19 and TRBJ1-1, is DGGITQSPKYLFRKEGQNVTLSCEQNLNHDAMYWYRQDPGQGLRLIYYSQIVNDFQKGDIAEGYSVSREKKESFPLTVTSAQKNPTAFYLCASSNPQLRPEAFFGQGTRLTVV.

The chain carries TRBV28 and TRBJ2-3, with TRBD2 matching 7 bases. CDR1 MDHEN and CDR2 SYDVKM come from the germline V gene. This CDR3 is built from 16 residues. Trimming took 6 bases from V and 1 from J; bases not matched to a gene: 10. This CDR3 is CASRTPLGGGTDTQYF. In nucleotides, the CDR3 is TGTGCCAGCAGGACGCCCTTGGGGGGGGGCACAGATACGCAGTATTTT.

CDR3 sequence (DNA): TGTGCCAGCTCTCGAGCCGGACAGACAAATCAGCCCCAGCATTTT. Translating gives CASSRAGQTNQPQHF. This chain connects TRBV6-6 to TRBJ1-5, with D possibly matching TRBD1 (6 bases). Per the germline V gene, CDR1 is MNHNY and CDR2 is SVGAGI (reference sequence). This CDR3 comprises 15 residues. The ends were cut back, 8 bases at V and 4 bases at J, with 18 bases in the middle.